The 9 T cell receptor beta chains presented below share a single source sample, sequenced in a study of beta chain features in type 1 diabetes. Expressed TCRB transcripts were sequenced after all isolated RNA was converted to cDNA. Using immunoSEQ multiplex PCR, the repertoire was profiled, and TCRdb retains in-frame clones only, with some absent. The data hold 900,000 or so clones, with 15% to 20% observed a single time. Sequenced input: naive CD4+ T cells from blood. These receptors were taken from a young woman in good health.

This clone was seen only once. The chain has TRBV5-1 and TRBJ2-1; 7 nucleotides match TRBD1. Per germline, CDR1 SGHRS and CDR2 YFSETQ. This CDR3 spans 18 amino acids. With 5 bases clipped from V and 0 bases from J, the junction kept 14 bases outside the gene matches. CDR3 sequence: CASRRRLRQGSSYNEQFF. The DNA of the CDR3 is TGCGCCAGCAGGCGTCGACTACGACAGGGCAGCTCCTACAATGAGCAGTTCTTC.

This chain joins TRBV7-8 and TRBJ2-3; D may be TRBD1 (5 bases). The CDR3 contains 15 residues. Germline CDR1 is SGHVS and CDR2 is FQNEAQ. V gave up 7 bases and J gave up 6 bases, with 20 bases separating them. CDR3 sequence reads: CASTPQGVRADTQYF. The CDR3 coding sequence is TGTGCCAGCACCCCACAAGGGGTCAGGGCGGATACGCAGTATTTT.

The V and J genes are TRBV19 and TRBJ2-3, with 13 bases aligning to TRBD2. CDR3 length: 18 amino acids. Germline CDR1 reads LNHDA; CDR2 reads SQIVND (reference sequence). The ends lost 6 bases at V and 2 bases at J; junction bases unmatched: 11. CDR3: CASRARVLAGGPTDTQYF. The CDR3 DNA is TGTGCCAGTAGAGCTCGAGTACTAGCGGGAGGGCCCACAGATACGCAGTATTTT.

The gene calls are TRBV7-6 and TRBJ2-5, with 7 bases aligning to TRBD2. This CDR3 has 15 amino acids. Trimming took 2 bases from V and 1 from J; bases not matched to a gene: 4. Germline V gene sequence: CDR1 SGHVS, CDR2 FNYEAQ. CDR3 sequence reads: CASSLIGGSQETQYF. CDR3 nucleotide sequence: TGTGCCAGCAGCTTAATAGGCGGGAGCCAAGAGACCCAGTACTTC. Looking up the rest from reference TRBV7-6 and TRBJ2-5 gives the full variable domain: GAGVSQSPRYKVTKRGQDVALRCDPISGHVSLYWYRQALGQGPEFLTYFNYEAQQDKSGLPNDRFSAERPEGSISTLTIQRTEQRDSAMYRCASSLIGGSQETQYFGPGTRLLVL.

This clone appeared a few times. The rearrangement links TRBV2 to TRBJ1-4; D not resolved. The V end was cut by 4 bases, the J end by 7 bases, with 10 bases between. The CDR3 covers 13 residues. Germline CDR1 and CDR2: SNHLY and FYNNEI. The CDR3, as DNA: TGTGCCAGCAGTGGACACGAGGGTGAAAAACTGTTTTTT. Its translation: CASSGHEGEKLFF.

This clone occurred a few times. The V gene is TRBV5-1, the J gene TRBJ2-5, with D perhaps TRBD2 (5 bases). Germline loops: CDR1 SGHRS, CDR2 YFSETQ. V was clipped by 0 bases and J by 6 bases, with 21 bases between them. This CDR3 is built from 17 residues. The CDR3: CASSLDGRLVGVKTQYF. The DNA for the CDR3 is TGCGCCAGCAGCTTGGATGGCCGCCTCGTGGGAGTGAAGACCCAGTACTTC.

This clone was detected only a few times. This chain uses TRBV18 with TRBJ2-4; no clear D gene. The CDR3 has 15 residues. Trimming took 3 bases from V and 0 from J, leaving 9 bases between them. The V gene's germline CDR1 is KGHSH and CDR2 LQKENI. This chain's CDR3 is CASSPQDLAKNIQYF. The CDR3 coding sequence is TGTGCCAGCTCACCCCAGGACCTAGCCAAAAACATTCAGTACTTC.

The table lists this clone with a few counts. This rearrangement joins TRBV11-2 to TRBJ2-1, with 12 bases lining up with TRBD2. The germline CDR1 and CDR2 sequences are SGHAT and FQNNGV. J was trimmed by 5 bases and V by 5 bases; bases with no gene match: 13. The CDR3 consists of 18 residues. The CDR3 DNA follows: TGTGCCAGCAGCCATACTAGGGCTAGCGGGAGGGCCAACAATGAGCAGTTCTTC. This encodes CASSHTRASGRANNEQFF.

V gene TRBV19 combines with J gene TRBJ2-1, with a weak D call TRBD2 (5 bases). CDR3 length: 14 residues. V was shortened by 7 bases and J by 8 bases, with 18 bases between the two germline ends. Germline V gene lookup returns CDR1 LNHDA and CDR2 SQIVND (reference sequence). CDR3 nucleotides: TGTGCCAGTAAAGATCTGAGAGGGCGCCATGAGCAGTTCTTC. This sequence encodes CASKDLRGRHEQFF.